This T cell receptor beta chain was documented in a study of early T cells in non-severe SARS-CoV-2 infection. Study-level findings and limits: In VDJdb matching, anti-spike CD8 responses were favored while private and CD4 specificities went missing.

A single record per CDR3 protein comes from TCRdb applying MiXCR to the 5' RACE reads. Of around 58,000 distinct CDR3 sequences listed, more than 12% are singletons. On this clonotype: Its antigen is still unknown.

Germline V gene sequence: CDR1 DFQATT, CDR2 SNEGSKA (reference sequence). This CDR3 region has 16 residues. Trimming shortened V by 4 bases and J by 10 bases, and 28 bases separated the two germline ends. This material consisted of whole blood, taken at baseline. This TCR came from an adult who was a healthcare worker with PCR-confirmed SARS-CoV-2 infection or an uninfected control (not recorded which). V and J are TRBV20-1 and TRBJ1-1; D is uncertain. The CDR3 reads CSAINDYDTLDPGAFF. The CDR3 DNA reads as TGCAGTGCTATCAATGACTACGACACCCTAGACCCTGGAGCTTTCTTT.